Listed here are 10 T cell receptor beta chains from one sample, sequenced in a study of T cell responses to AZD1222 COVID-19 vaccine. Profiled with immunoSEQ multiplex PCR; TCRdb holds only in-frame clones, not every one. In the table there are around 99,000 clones, around nine tenths of which are singletons. This specimen consisted of peripheral blood, obtained on day 0 of AZD1222 vaccination. These receptors came from an adult in good health.

The V and J genes are TRBV12-3 or TRBV12-4 and TRBJ1-1; the D gene is possibly TRBD1 (6 bases). Trimming stripped 6 bases from V and 3 bases from J, with 11 bases between. This CDR3 is built from 13 residues. The CDR3 DNA follows: TGTGCCAGCAGCGTGGACAGACACACTGAAGCTTTCTTT. Amino acid sequence: CASSVDRHTEAFF.

The chain is built from TRBV6-2 or TRBV6-3 and TRBJ2-7, with 9 bases identical to TRBD1. This CDR3 region has 16 residues. The germline V gene encodes CDR1 MNHEY and CDR2 SVGEGT. J gave up 2 bases and V 4 bases, and 9 bases lay outside the gene matches. The DNA for the CDR3 is TGTGCCAGCAGTTCCTCTGGGACAGGGCGCCCCTACGAGCAGTACTTC. Its protein is CASSSSGTGRPYEQYF.

There are a few counts of this clone. The chain joins TRBV2 to TRBJ1-1, with D hard to call. There are 13 residues in the CDR3. Germline assignment: CDR1 SNHLY and CDR2 FYNNEI. V gave up 1 base and J gave up 0 bases, with 3 bases separating them. In DNA form, the CDR3 reads TGTGCCAGCAGTGAAGGGATGAACACTGAAGCTTTCTTT. It codes for CASSEGMNTEAFF.

The V and J genes are TRBV11-2 and TRBJ2-2; D perhaps matches TRBD2 (6 bases). Trimming stripped 3 bases from V and 0 bases from J, with 8 bases between. CDR3 length equals 15 residues. Germline V gene sequence: CDR1 SGHAT, CDR2 FQNNGV. Written as DNA, the CDR3 is TGTGCCAGCAGCTTGGGAGGTTCGAACACCGGGGAGCTGTTTTTT. As protein: CASSLGGSNTGELFF.

The chain links TRBV30 to TRBJ1-2; the D is unclear. Germline CDR1 reads GTSNPN; CDR2 reads SVGIG (reference sequence). This CDR3 is 12 amino acids long. With 0 bases removed from V and 4 bases from J, the gap between germline ends came to 6 bases. The chain's CDR3 is CAWSVLPYGYTF. CDR3 coding DNA: TGTGCCTGGAGTGTATTACCCTATGGCTACACCTTC.

The chain is built from TRBV9 and TRBJ1-2; D uncertain. Trimming took off 5 bases at V and 6 bases at J, with 8 bases between the two ends. CDR1 is SGDLS, CDR2 YYNGEE, per germline. The length of the CDR3 is 11 residues. CDR3 sequence reads: CASSKWDGYTF. In DNA, the CDR3 is TGTGCCAGCAGTAAGTGGGATGGCTACACCTTC.

J is TRBJ2-3 and V is TRBV9, with 8 nucleotides matching TRBD2. V lost 4 bases and J lost 4; bases outside the gene matches: 17. In germline, CDR1 is SGDLS, CDR2 YYNGEE. The CDR3 covers 18 residues. DNA for the CDR3: TGTGCCAGCAGCTTCATTTCGGGGGGGCGCTCTACACCAGATACGCAGTATTTT. Translated, it gives CASSFISGGRSTPDTQYF.

The gene calls are TRBV7-6 and TRBJ2-1; 13 bases align to TRBD2. This CDR3 has 20 residues. The germline gives CDR1 SGHVS, CDR2 FNYEAQ. V shed 1 base, J shed 0 bases, and the junction held 9 bases outside the gene matches. CDR3 in DNA: TGTGCCAGCAGCTTAGGGAGACTAGCGGGGGGCCCCAGCTCCTACAATGAGCAGTTCTTC. It specifies CASSLGRLAGGPSSYNEQFF.

V usage is TRBV7-3 and J usage is TRBJ2-2, with 11 bases that match TRBD2. The V gene's germline CDR1 is SGHTA and CDR2 FQGTGA. The CDR3 contains 16 residues. J lost 6 bases, V lost 5 bases, and 8 bases had no gene match. CDR3 protein: CASSQTGTSGSGELFF. The CDR3 DNA sequence: TGTGCCAGCAGCCAAACCGGGACTAGCGGTTCCGGGGAGCTGTTTTTT.

CDR3 residues: CASSPQPYSYNEQFF. DNA for the CDR3: TGCGCCAGCAGCCCTCAGCCTTACTCCTACAATGAGCAGTTCTTC. This chain connects TRBV5-1 to TRBJ2-1, with D unclear. Germline CDR1 reads SGHRS; CDR2 reads YFSETQ. This CDR3 has 15 residues. Trimming removed 4 bases from V and 0 bases from J, with 11 bases in between.